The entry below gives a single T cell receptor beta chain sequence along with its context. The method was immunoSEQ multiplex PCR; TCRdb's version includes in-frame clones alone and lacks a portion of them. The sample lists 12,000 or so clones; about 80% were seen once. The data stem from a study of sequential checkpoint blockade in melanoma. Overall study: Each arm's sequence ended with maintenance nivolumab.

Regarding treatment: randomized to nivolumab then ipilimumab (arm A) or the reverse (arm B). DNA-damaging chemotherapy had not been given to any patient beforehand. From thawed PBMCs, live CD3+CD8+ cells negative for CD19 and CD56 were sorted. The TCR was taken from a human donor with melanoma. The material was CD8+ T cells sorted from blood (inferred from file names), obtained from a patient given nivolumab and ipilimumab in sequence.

CDR3 sequence: CASSADRRDTGELFF. CDR3 coding DNA: TGTGCCAGCAGCGCGGACAGGAGGGACACCGGGGAGCTGTTTTTT. This chain uses TRBV11-3 with TRBJ2-2; possible D gene TRBD1, 7 bases. Per germline, CDR1 SGHNT and CDR2 YENEEA. CDR3 length: 15 amino acids. V was shortened by 5 bases and J by 3 bases, with 13 bases between the two germline ends.